This TCR beta chain was captured by sequencing in a study of glioma-infiltrating T cells. Study-level findings and limits: Very few CDR3 sequences were shared between tissue and blood. Tissue-blood divergence was below expectation in non-neoplastic patients, above in gliomas.

TCR alpha and beta CDR3 regions were amplified from RNA using iRepertoire nested multiplex PCR. In TCRdb, the multiplex PCR reads were re-called with MiXCR into one record per CDR3 protein. In the table there are some 99,000 distinct CDR3 sequences, less than 30% of which are singletons. Per the germline V gene, CDR1 is SGHTA and CDR2 is FQGNSA. The CDR3 extends over 12 amino acids. V was cut by 5 bases and J by 7 bases, with 11 bases left in between. This clonotype occurred many times. Antigen: not known. Specimen: glioma tissue, nonneoplastic brain tissue, or PBMCs (not recorded which). This sequence joins TRBV7-2 and TRBJ2-5, with D perhaps assigned TRBD1 or TRBD2 (5 bases each). The clonotype comes from a human donor with low-grade glioma or glioblastoma, undergoing nonglioma brain surgery, or in good health (not recorded which). Written as DNA, the CDR3 is TGTGCCAGCAGCCAACCTGGGGGGACCCAGTACTTC. It translates to CASSQPGGTQYF.